This T cell receptor beta chain originates from a study of neurological immune-mediated disorders. Stored at -80 C, 2 million PBMCs were the source of the unsorted libraries. In its sample, this clonotype was seen many times. The antigen is unknown. The CDR3 sequence is 13 residues long. Per germline, CDR1 SGHRS and CDR2 YFSETQ. Trimming removed 5 bases at V and 1 base at J, with 9 bases between. cDNA was made by 5'RACE with 10-nucleotide random UMIs. Each CDR3 protein is one row after TCRdb ran MiXCR on the 5' RACE reads. This sample has around 80,000 distinct CDR3 sequences, with over 9% found just once. General observations from the study: Healthy controls had more TCR clonal expansion than multiple sclerosis, which showed the least, whereas HTLV-1-associated myelopathy showed the most.

The receptor was isolated from a middle-aged man in good health. Sequencing used PBMCs. This rearrangement joins TRBV5-1 to TRBJ1-1; TRBD1 might be the D (6 bases). The CDR3 DNA follows: TGCGCCAGCAGGGGACAACGGAACACTGAAGCTTTCTTT. The encoded protein is CASRGQRNTEAFF. The whole variable domain, remainder taken from reference TRBV5-1 and TRBJ1-1, is KAGVTQTPRYLIKTRGQQVTLSCSPISGHRSVSWYQQTPGQGLQFLFEYFSETQRNKGNFPGRFSGRQFSNSRSEMNVSTLELGDSALYLCASRGQRNTEAFFGQGTRLTVV.